This entry lists 20 T cell receptor beta chains sequenced from one sample in a study of T-cell reconstitution after alpha-beta-depleted transplantation in children. Using unique molecular identifiers, the investigators prepared the TCRbeta library. Using its own MiXCR run on the PCR reads, TCRdb lists one record per CDR3 protein. The table lists over 85,000 distinct CDR3 sequences, 6% of them singletons. The starting material was PBMCs, mostly from graft donor cells, obtained 60 days after TCRalphabeta/CD19-depleted stem cell transplant. These receptors came from a female patient between 2 and 15 years old who had a stem cell transplant for Fanconi anemia, so the T cells may come from the graft donor.

This clonotype was detected ten times or more. The chain has TRBV5-1 and TRBJ1-2; no firm D call. The V gene lost 3 bases and the J gene lost 4 bases, with 13 bases spanning the gap. Per the germline V gene, CDR1 is SGHRS and CDR2 is YFSETQ. This CDR3 region has 14 residues. The CDR3 sequence: CASSSLGRPYGYTF. The DNA of the CDR3 is TGCGCCAGCAGCTCACTGGGGAGGCCCTATGGCTACACCTTC.

The chain employs TRBV28 and TRBJ2-7; possibly TRBD1 or TRBD2 for D (5 bases each). V was trimmed by 6 bases and J by 2 bases, leaving 17 bases between them. Germline V gives CDR1 MDHEN, CDR2 SYDVKM. There are 15 residues in the CDR3. CDR3 sequence: CASSPPQRGAYEQYF. Here the CDR3 DNA reads TGTGCCAGCAGCCCGCCCCAACGGGGCGCCTACGAGCAGTACTTC. Drawing the rest from reference TRBV28 and TRBJ2-7, the complete variable domain is DVKVTQSSRYLVKRTGEKVFLECVQDMDHENMFWYRQDPGLGLRLIYFSYDVKMKEKGDIPEGYSVSREKKERFSLILESASTNQTSMYLCASSPPQRGAYEQYFGPGTRLTVT.

This chain joins TRBV6-2 or TRBV6-3 and TRBJ2-3; 11 positions agree with TRBD2. CDR3 length: 17 residues. The germline V gene has CDR1 MNHEY and CDR2 SVGEGT. V dropped 2 bases and J dropped 3; count of bases not matched to a gene: 7. CDR3 amino acids: CASSYGSSGRGTDTQYF. CDR3 nucleotide sequence: TGTGCCAGCAGTTACGGGAGTAGCGGGAGGGGGACAGATACGCAGTATTTT.

The chain recombines TRBV12-3 or TRBV12-4 with TRBJ1-2; possibly TRBD1 for D (5 bases). V lost 5 bases and J lost 1, with 17 bases in between. This CDR3 region has 16 residues. The CDR3 bases are TGTGCCAGCAGTCGAGATTCGGGGCCCAATAACTATGGCTACACCTTC. It codes for CASSRDSGPNNYGYTF.

This clonotype was counted many times. The chain is built from TRBV5-1 and TRBJ2-3; 8 bases agree with TRBD2. The CDR3 covers 15 residues. After removal of 5 bases from V and 3 bases from J, the junction contained 8 bases not matched to a gene. Germline-derived CDR1 and CDR2 are SGHRS and YFSETQ. The CDR3 reads CASSLGASGTDTQYF. As DNA, the CDR3 is TGCGCCAGCAGTCTAGGGGCTAGCGGGACAGATACGCAGTATTTT.

The chain recombines TRBV7-2 with TRBJ1-2; no reliable D call. With 5 bases removed from V and 5 bases from J, the gap between germline ends came to 12 bases. Germline loops: CDR1 SGHTA, CDR2 FQGNSA. The CDR3 has 13 residues. The CDR3 sequence is CASSRVGSYGYTF. The CDR3 DNA is TGTGCCAGCAGCCGGGTGGGCAGTTATGGCTACACCTTC. Full variable domain (outside the CDR3, taken from reference TRBV7-2 and TRBJ1-2): GAGVSQSPSNKVTEKGKDVELRCDPISGHTALYWYRQSLGQGLEFLIYFQGNSAPDKSGLPSDRFSAERTGGSVSTLTIQRTQQEDSAVYLCASSRVGSYGYTFGSGTRLTVV.

This clonotype was seen ten or more times. The chain joins TRBV6-1 to TRBJ2-3; TRBD2 aligns across 7 bases. Germline CDR1 is MNHNS and CDR2 is SASEGT. Trimming cost V 4 bases and J 5 bases; bases outside gene matches: 21. CDR3 length: 19 residues. The CDR3 DNA sequence: TGTGCCAGCAGTGCCCACCTCGTCGTCTCAGGGAGGGCACAAGATACGCAGTATTTT. This gives the protein CASSAHLVVSGRAQDTQYF.

This clonotype was seen at least ten times. The V call is TRBV12-3 or TRBV12-4, the J call TRBJ2-5, with TRBD2 identical over 7 bases. The length of the CDR3 is 13 residues. V gave up 4 bases and J gave up 3 bases; unmatched junction bases: 2. CDR3 residues: CASSSSGEETQYF. CDR3 sequence (DNA): TGTGCCAGCAGTTCGAGCGGGGAAGAGACCCAGTACTTC.

This rearrangement joins TRBV12-3 or TRBV12-4 to TRBJ1-5; no reliable D call. CDR3 length: 14 residues. Trimming removed 3 bases at V and 4 bases at J, with 10 bases between. The CDR3 sequence is CASSLHLGNQPQHF. The CDR3 coding sequence is TGTGCCAGCAGTTTGCATCTTGGGAATCAGCCCCAGCATTTT.

There are many counts of this clonotype. V usage is TRBV7-9 and J usage is TRBJ2-7; 12 nucleotides agree with TRBD2. Germline V lookup: CDR1 SEHNR, CDR2 FQNEAQ (reference sequence). The CDR3 sequence is 18 residues long. The trim removed 2 bases at V and 0 bases at J, leaving 8 bases unmatched. CDR3 in DNA: TGTGCCAGCAGCTTATCAGCGACTAGCGGGAGCCCCTCCTACGAGCAGTACTTC. Its translation is CASSLSATSGSPSYEQYF. Drawing the rest from reference TRBV7-9 and TRBJ2-7, the complete variable domain is DTGVSQNPRHKITKRGQNVTFRCDPISEHNRLYWYRQTLGQGPEFLTYFQNEAQLEKSRLLSDRFSAERPKGSFSTLEIQRTEQGDSAMYLCASSLSATSGSPSYEQYFGPGTRLTVT.

CDR3 region: CASSQLDRVDEQYF. For the CDR3, the DNA is TGCGCCAGCAGCCAACTCGACAGGGTCGACGAGCAGTACTTC. The chain carries TRBV4-1 and TRBJ2-7; 7 bases map to TRBD1. Per germline, CDR1 MGHRA and CDR2 YSYEKL. V shed 2 bases, J shed 5 bases, and the junction held 6 bases outside the gene matches. The CDR3 covers 14 residues.

This chain uses TRBV10-3 with TRBJ1-6; no clear D gene. The germline V gene has CDR1 ENHRY and CDR2 SYGVKD. V lost 3 bases and J 6 bases, leaving 0 bases between the germline ends. The length of the CDR3 is 11 residues. CDR3 DNA sequence: TGTGCCATCAGTGATAATTCACCCCTCCACTTT. Its protein product is CAISDNSPLHF.

In this sample, this clonotype turned up many times. The chain carries TRBV28 and TRBJ1-3; tentatively, D is TRBD1 (6 bases). Germline V CDR1 and CDR2: MDHEN, SYDVKM. CDR3 length: 16 residues. Trimming cost V 6 bases and J 0 bases, with 15 bases left between them. The CDR3 coding sequence is TGTGCCAGCAGAACGGGGGCTTCGAGCTCTGGAAACACCATATATTTT. Protein product: CASRTGASSSGNTIYF.

The table lists this clonotype with many counts. The chain is built from TRBV5-4 and TRBJ2-1, with D possibly being TRBD1 or TRBD2 (6 bases each). The CDR3 spans 16 residues. CDR1 SGHNT and CDR2 YYREEE come from the germline V gene (reference sequence). Trimming left V 1 base short and J 2 bases short, with 13 bases between. The CDR3 sequence: CASSLFRGLTYNEQFF. The CDR3 DNA reads TGTGCCAGCAGCTTGTTTCGGGGGCTTACCTACAATGAGCAGTTCTTC.

This clonotype was counted a few times. This sequence joins TRBV28 and TRBJ2-7, with 9 positions matching TRBD2. Per the germline V gene, CDR1 is MDHEN and CDR2 is SYDVKM. The V gene end was trimmed by 5 bases and the J gene end by 3 bases; junction bases not matched to a gene: 8. The CDR3 has 15 amino acids. The CDR3, as DNA: TGTGCCAGCAGTGCGAGTAGCGGGAGCGACTACGAGCAGTACTTC. It yields the protein CASSASSGSDYEQYF.

The chain employs TRBV21-1 and TRBJ1-5. TRBV21-1 is a recognized pseudogene. This CDR3 has 12 amino acids. The CDR3 loop is CASSNSNQPQHF. The CDR3, as DNA: TGTGCCAGCAGCAATAGCAATCAGCCCCAGCATTTT.

This clonotype was picked up a small number of times. The genes are TRBV4-1 and TRBJ1-2, with a tentative D call TRBD1 (5 bases). V was shortened by 2 bases and J by 5 bases, with 6 bases between the two germline ends. Per the germline V gene, CDR1 is MGHRA and CDR2 is YSYEKL. CDR3 length equals 12 residues. The chain's CDR3 is CASSQTGYGYTF. The CDR3 DNA reads as TGCGCCAGCAGCCAAACAGGATATGGCTACACCTTC.

The table lists this clonotype with many counts. The genes are TRBV6-1 and TRBJ2-1, with a possible D match to TRBD1 (5 bases). The CDR3 is made up of 14 amino acids. V was shortened by 7 bases and J by 4 bases, with 14 bases between the two germline ends. Germline CDR1 reads MNHNS; CDR2 reads SASEGT. CDR3 sequence: CASTPLDSYNEQFF. The DNA of the CDR3 is TGTGCCAGCACCCCGCTTGACAGTTACAATGAGCAGTTCTTC.

At least ten counts were recorded for this clonotype. The chain joins TRBV24-1 to TRBJ2-1, with D hard to call. Germline values: CDR1 KGHDR, CDR2 SFDVKD. CDR3 length equals 13 residues. V was cut by 3 bases and J by 6 bases, with 8 bases left in between. The DNA of the CDR3 is TGTGCCACCAGTGATCAGGCTCTCAATGAGCAGTTCTTC. Encoded protein: CATSDQALNEQFF.

The V gene is TRBV24-1, the J gene TRBJ2-3; 10 bases match TRBD2. The CDR3 contains 16 residues. With 5 bases clipped from V and 4 bases from J, the junction kept 8 bases outside the gene matches. Per the germline V gene, CDR1 is KGHDR and CDR2 is SFDVKD. As DNA, the CDR3 is TGTGCCACCAGTGGCCCGCTAGCGGGAGTGGCAGATACGCAGTATTTT. Its translation is CATSGPLAGVADTQYF.